These 25 T cell receptor beta chains originate from one sample sequenced in a study of cytomegalovirus exposure and HLA in healthy donors. PCR employed 60 Vbeta and 13 Jbeta primers. Libraries were prepared by immunoSEQ multiplex PCR; TCRdb keeps only in-frame clonotypes and omits some of them. This sample has under 150,000 clones, with approximately 85% found just once. Sequencing was performed on PBMCs. All receptors come from a woman in her twenties or thirties in good health and CMV-seropositive.

This clone was recorded once. One end of the junction varies from germline; a read error may be responsible. The chain couples TRBV9 to TRBJ2-4, with TRBD2 as a possible D gene (5 bases). The length of the CDR3 is 15 residues. Germline V gene data show CDR1 as SGDLS and CDR2 as YYNGEE. The CDR3 sequence: CASNVDGDSGDIQYF. CDR3 in DNA: TGTGCCAGCAACGTAGATGGAGATTCCGGGGACATTCAGTACTTC.

This chain joins TRBV11-2 and TRBJ2-7; 8 positions match TRBD1. V lost 1 base, J lost 7 bases, and 6 bases stayed unmatched. There are 14 residues in the CDR3. CDR1 and CDR2 from the germline V gene are SGHAT and FQNNGV. The CDR3, as DNA: TGTGCCAGCAGCTTAGGCAGGGGGCATGGGGAGCAGTACTTC. It encodes CASSLGRGHGEQYF.

The chain joins TRBV30 to TRBJ2-5; TRBD1 is a possible D gene (6 bases). The J call may be incorrect, as the DNA end agrees better with TRBJ2-7. The germline gives CDR1 GTSNPN, CDR2 SVGIG (reference sequence). The CDR3 has 18 amino acids. The CDR3 region has the DNA TGTGCCTGGAGCTTCCGGGACACTAGATTATTAAGCTCCTACGAGCAGTACTTC. Its protein product is CAWSFRDTRLLSSYEQYF.

The chain employs TRBV7-9 and TRBJ1-5; D gene unclear. Trimming took 5 bases from V and 0 from J, leaving 5 bases between them. Germline CDR1 reads SEHNR; CDR2 reads FQNEAQ (reference sequence). The CDR3 has 13 residues. The CDR3 DNA sequence: TGTGCCAGCAGCCAGAATAGCAATCAGCCCCAGCATTTT. It translates to CASSQNSNQPQHF.

The chain couples TRBV19 to TRBJ1-5; no definite D call. The germline CDR1 and CDR2 sequences are LNHDA and SQIVND (reference sequence). The CDR3 length is 13 residues. The germline V and J ends were trimmed by 0 bases and 5 bases, with 5 bases remaining between them. The CDR3: CASSIDEDQPQHF. In DNA, the CDR3 is TGTGCCAGTAGTATAGACGAGGATCAGCCCCAGCATTTT.

This clone came up once. This chain connects TRBV30 to TRBJ1-1; D remains unclear. The length of the CDR3 is 14 residues. Looked up from germline, CDR1 is GTSNPN and CDR2 is SVGIG (reference sequence). V lost 3 bases, J lost 0 bases, and 11 bases lay in between. This chain's CDR3 is CAWRPGSLNTEAFF. In nucleotides, the CDR3 is TGTGCCTGGAGACCGGGTTCCTTGAACACTGAAGCTTTCTTT.

The rearrangement uses TRBV15 and TRBJ2-3; 8 bases fit TRBD1. The CDR3 runs 15 residues. The V and J ends lost 8 bases and 2 bases, in that order; junction bases with no gene match: 9. Germline V CDR1 and CDR2: LNHNV, YYDKDF (reference sequence). CDR3 in DNA: TGTGCCACCGCCCTAGGACAGGGACCCACAGATACGCAGTATTTT. Its translation is CATALGQGPTDTQYF.

This rearrangement joins TRBV15 to TRBJ1-2, with D possibly being TRBD1 (5 bases). Trimming cost V 9 bases and J 0 bases, with 14 bases left between them. CDR1 and CDR2 (germline): LNHNV, YYDKDF (reference sequence). The CDR3 runs 14 residues. The CDR3 DNA reads as TGTGCCACTAAAGAAGGCAGGGCTAACTATGGCTACACCTTC. Translation gives CATKEGRANYGYTF.

This rearrangement joins TRBV30 to TRBJ1-3, with D unresolved. Between the trimmed V and J ends, which lost 5 bases and 0 bases, there was a span of 8 bases. Germline CDR1 and CDR2: GTSNPN and SVGIG (reference sequence). The CDR3 is 13 residues long. CDR3 sequence reads: CAWYSLSGNTIYF. CDR3 coding DNA: TGTGCCTGGTACAGTCTCTCTGGAAACACCATATATTTT.

In DNA, the CDR3 is TGCGCCAGCAGCTTGGGGCCTCAGGGGCCAAACACCGGGGAGCTGTTTTTT. Amino acid sequence: CASSLGPQGPNTGELFF. J is TRBJ2-2 and V is TRBV5-1; D perhaps matches TRBD1 (6 bases). This CDR3 has 17 residues. Trimming cost V 0 bases and J 2 bases, with 14 bases left between them. Germline V lookup: CDR1 SGHRS, CDR2 YFSETQ.

The V call is TRBV6-5, the J call TRBJ2-7; 8 bases match TRBD1. Germline V gene data show CDR1 as MNHEY and CDR2 as SVGAGI. The CDR3 totals 13 residues. Trimming cost V 7 bases and J 4 bases; bases outside gene matches: 6. For the CDR3, the DNA is TGTGCCAGCAAAACAGGGGGGTCATACGAGCAGTACTTC. Residues: CASKTGGSYEQYF.

The gene calls are TRBV6-5 and TRBJ2-4; 10 bases fit TRBD2. Trimming removed 6 bases from V and 9 bases from J; junction bases left unmatched: 11. In germline, CDR1 is MNHEY, CDR2 SVGAGI. The CDR3 consists of 15 residues. DNA of the CDR3: TGTGCCAGCAGAGCACGAGCGGGGGGGGAGCGCATTCAGTACTTC. This codes for CASRARAGGERIQYF.

The rearrangement uses TRBV19 and TRBJ1-2, with a tentative D call TRBD1 (6 bases). The CDR3 length is 11 residues. Trimming left V 8 bases short and J 6 bases short, with 10 bases between. Germline CDR1 reads LNHDA; CDR2 reads SQIVND (reference sequence). CDR3 region: CASHTGNGYTF. For the CDR3, the DNA is TGTGCCAGTCATACAGGGAATGGCTACACCTTC.

The J gene is TRBJ1-5, the V gene TRBV6-6; no definite D call. This CDR3 spans 13 amino acids. Germline lookup yields CDR1 MNHNY and CDR2 SVGAGI (reference sequence). V shed 2 bases and J shed 5 bases, with 7 bases lying between them. Written as DNA, the CDR3 is TGTGCCAGCAGTTACACCCGGGATCAGCCCCAGCATTTT. Translated: CASSYTRDQPQHF.

J is TRBJ2-4 and V is TRBV19; 11 bases are shared with TRBD2. The germline V gene has CDR1 LNHDA and CDR2 SQIVND (reference sequence). Losses at the gene ends were 2 bases for V and 8 bases for J; bases not matched to a gene: 5. The length of the CDR3 is 15 residues. The DNA of the CDR3 is TGTGCCAGTAGTATATTAGCGGGAGGGACGGACATTCAGTACTTC. It codes for CASSILAGGTDIQYF.

The chain joins TRBV5-4 to TRBJ2-1, with a possible D match to TRBD2 (5 bases). The V end lost 0 bases, the J end lost 14 bases, and 21 bases lay between the germline ends. CDR3 length equals 15 residues. Germline CDR1 reads SGHNT; CDR2 reads YYREEE (reference sequence). The chain's CDR3 is CASSLALSLGMREFF. The CDR3, as DNA: TGTGCCAGCAGCTTGGCCCTCTCTTTGGGCATGAGGGAGTTCTTC.

This chain joins TRBV30 and TRBJ1-1; maybe TRBD1 (6 bases). Trimming removed 5 bases at V and 0 bases at J, with 10 bases between. This CDR3 contains 13 residues. Germline V gives CDR1 GTSNPN, CDR2 SVGIG (reference sequence). The chain's CDR3 is CAWGQSMNTEAFF. CDR3 DNA sequence: TGTGCCTGGGGACAGTCGATGAACACTGAAGCTTTCTTT. Full variable domain (outside the CDR3, taken from reference TRBV30 and TRBJ1-1): SQTIHQWPATLVQPVGSPLSLECTVEGTSNPNLYWYRQAAGRGLQLLFYSVGIGQISSEVPQNLSASRPQDRQFILSSKKLLLSDSGFYLCAWGQSMNTEAFFGQGTRLTVV.

The J gene is TRBJ2-7, the V gene TRBV5-4; D gene uncertain. The CDR3 runs 11 residues. Germline lookup yields CDR1 SGHNT and CDR2 YYREEE (reference sequence). Trimming took 2 bases from V and 4 from J, leaving 4 bases between them. CDR3 bases: TGTGCCAGCAGCTTTATATACGAGCAGTACTTC. Translating gives CASSFIYEQYF. The whole variable domain, remainder taken from reference TRBV5-4 and TRBJ2-7, is ETGVTQSPTHLIKTRGQQVTLRCSSQSGHNTVSWYQQALGQGPQFIFQYYREEENGRGNFPPRFSGLQFPNYSSELNVNALELDDSALYLCASSFIYEQYFGPGTRLTVT.

The V gene is TRBV30, the J gene TRBJ1-1, with unresolved D. The germline V and J ends were trimmed by 0 bases and 5 bases, with 7 bases remaining between them. The germline gives CDR1 GTSNPN, CDR2 SVGIG (reference sequence). The CDR3 spans 12 residues. The CDR3 bases are TGTGCCTGGAGTGTTGGAGTGACTGAAGCTTTCTTT. Its translation: CAWSVGVTEAFF.

Comments on this clone: At the DNA level, this CDR3 is encoded by other sequences in the same sample as well. The gene calls are TRBV6-1 and TRBJ2-3; 11 bases fit TRBD2. This CDR3 contains 16 residues. Per the germline V gene, CDR1 is MNHNS and CDR2 is SASEGT. V shed 0 bases, J shed 4 bases, and the junction held 3 bases outside the gene matches. This chain's CDR3 is CASSEALAGGPDTQYF. The CDR3 coding sequence is TGTGCCAGCAGTGAAGCTTTAGCGGGGGGGCCAGATACGCAGTATTTT.

The chain is built from TRBV10-3 and TRBJ1-4; perhaps TRBD1 as D (5 bases). Germline assignment: CDR1 ENHRY and CDR2 SYGVKD. The V gene lost 0 bases and the J gene lost 5 bases, with 10 bases spanning the gap. This CDR3 spans 15 amino acids. DNA for the CDR3: TGTGCCATCAGTGAGTCCACAGGCAAAAATGAAAAACTGTTTTTT. It specifies CAISESTGKNEKLFF.

V gene TRBV2 combines with J gene TRBJ2-1; TRBD2 matches at 10 bases. Unmatched junction bases numbered 4, after V lost 7 bases and J lost 4 bases. The germline CDR1 and CDR2 sequences are SNHLY and FYNNEI. The CDR3 spans 14 residues. Here the CDR3 DNA reads TGTGCCAGCATTCTAGCGGGGGCATACAATGAGCAGTTCTTC. Translating it yields CASILAGAYNEQFF.

This chain connects TRBV5-1 to TRBJ2-5; perhaps TRBD2 as D (5 bases). The CDR3 runs to 14 residues. V lost 0 bases to trimming and J lost 5 bases, with 11 bases between them. Germline V lookup: CDR1 SGHRS, CDR2 YFSETQ. CDR3: CASSLVDPGETQYF. CDR3 DNA sequence: TGCGCCAGCAGCTTGGTGGATCCGGGGGAGACCCAGTACTTC.

This chain links TRBV7-9 with TRBJ2-7; perhaps TRBD1 as D (5 bases). The CDR3 contains 12 residues. Germline V gene lookup returns CDR1 SEHNR and CDR2 FQNEAQ (reference sequence). V shed 3 bases and J shed 7 bases, with 10 bases lying between them. CDR3 region: CASSFTGEEQYF. CDR3 coding DNA: TGTGCCAGCAGCTTTACAGGAGAGGAGCAGTACTTC.

Remarks on this clone: Distinct nucleotide sequences in the sample also encode this CDR3. This sequence joins TRBV30 and TRBJ2-4; the D gene is possibly TRBD2 (5 bases). Trimming left V 1 base short and J 8 bases short, with 9 bases between. The CDR3 is 12 residues long. Germline V gene lookup returns CDR1 GTSNPN and CDR2 SVGIG (reference sequence). CDR3 nucleotide sequence: TGTGCCTGGAGTGGGAGGAGAGACATTCAGTACTTC. As protein: CAWSGRRDIQYF.